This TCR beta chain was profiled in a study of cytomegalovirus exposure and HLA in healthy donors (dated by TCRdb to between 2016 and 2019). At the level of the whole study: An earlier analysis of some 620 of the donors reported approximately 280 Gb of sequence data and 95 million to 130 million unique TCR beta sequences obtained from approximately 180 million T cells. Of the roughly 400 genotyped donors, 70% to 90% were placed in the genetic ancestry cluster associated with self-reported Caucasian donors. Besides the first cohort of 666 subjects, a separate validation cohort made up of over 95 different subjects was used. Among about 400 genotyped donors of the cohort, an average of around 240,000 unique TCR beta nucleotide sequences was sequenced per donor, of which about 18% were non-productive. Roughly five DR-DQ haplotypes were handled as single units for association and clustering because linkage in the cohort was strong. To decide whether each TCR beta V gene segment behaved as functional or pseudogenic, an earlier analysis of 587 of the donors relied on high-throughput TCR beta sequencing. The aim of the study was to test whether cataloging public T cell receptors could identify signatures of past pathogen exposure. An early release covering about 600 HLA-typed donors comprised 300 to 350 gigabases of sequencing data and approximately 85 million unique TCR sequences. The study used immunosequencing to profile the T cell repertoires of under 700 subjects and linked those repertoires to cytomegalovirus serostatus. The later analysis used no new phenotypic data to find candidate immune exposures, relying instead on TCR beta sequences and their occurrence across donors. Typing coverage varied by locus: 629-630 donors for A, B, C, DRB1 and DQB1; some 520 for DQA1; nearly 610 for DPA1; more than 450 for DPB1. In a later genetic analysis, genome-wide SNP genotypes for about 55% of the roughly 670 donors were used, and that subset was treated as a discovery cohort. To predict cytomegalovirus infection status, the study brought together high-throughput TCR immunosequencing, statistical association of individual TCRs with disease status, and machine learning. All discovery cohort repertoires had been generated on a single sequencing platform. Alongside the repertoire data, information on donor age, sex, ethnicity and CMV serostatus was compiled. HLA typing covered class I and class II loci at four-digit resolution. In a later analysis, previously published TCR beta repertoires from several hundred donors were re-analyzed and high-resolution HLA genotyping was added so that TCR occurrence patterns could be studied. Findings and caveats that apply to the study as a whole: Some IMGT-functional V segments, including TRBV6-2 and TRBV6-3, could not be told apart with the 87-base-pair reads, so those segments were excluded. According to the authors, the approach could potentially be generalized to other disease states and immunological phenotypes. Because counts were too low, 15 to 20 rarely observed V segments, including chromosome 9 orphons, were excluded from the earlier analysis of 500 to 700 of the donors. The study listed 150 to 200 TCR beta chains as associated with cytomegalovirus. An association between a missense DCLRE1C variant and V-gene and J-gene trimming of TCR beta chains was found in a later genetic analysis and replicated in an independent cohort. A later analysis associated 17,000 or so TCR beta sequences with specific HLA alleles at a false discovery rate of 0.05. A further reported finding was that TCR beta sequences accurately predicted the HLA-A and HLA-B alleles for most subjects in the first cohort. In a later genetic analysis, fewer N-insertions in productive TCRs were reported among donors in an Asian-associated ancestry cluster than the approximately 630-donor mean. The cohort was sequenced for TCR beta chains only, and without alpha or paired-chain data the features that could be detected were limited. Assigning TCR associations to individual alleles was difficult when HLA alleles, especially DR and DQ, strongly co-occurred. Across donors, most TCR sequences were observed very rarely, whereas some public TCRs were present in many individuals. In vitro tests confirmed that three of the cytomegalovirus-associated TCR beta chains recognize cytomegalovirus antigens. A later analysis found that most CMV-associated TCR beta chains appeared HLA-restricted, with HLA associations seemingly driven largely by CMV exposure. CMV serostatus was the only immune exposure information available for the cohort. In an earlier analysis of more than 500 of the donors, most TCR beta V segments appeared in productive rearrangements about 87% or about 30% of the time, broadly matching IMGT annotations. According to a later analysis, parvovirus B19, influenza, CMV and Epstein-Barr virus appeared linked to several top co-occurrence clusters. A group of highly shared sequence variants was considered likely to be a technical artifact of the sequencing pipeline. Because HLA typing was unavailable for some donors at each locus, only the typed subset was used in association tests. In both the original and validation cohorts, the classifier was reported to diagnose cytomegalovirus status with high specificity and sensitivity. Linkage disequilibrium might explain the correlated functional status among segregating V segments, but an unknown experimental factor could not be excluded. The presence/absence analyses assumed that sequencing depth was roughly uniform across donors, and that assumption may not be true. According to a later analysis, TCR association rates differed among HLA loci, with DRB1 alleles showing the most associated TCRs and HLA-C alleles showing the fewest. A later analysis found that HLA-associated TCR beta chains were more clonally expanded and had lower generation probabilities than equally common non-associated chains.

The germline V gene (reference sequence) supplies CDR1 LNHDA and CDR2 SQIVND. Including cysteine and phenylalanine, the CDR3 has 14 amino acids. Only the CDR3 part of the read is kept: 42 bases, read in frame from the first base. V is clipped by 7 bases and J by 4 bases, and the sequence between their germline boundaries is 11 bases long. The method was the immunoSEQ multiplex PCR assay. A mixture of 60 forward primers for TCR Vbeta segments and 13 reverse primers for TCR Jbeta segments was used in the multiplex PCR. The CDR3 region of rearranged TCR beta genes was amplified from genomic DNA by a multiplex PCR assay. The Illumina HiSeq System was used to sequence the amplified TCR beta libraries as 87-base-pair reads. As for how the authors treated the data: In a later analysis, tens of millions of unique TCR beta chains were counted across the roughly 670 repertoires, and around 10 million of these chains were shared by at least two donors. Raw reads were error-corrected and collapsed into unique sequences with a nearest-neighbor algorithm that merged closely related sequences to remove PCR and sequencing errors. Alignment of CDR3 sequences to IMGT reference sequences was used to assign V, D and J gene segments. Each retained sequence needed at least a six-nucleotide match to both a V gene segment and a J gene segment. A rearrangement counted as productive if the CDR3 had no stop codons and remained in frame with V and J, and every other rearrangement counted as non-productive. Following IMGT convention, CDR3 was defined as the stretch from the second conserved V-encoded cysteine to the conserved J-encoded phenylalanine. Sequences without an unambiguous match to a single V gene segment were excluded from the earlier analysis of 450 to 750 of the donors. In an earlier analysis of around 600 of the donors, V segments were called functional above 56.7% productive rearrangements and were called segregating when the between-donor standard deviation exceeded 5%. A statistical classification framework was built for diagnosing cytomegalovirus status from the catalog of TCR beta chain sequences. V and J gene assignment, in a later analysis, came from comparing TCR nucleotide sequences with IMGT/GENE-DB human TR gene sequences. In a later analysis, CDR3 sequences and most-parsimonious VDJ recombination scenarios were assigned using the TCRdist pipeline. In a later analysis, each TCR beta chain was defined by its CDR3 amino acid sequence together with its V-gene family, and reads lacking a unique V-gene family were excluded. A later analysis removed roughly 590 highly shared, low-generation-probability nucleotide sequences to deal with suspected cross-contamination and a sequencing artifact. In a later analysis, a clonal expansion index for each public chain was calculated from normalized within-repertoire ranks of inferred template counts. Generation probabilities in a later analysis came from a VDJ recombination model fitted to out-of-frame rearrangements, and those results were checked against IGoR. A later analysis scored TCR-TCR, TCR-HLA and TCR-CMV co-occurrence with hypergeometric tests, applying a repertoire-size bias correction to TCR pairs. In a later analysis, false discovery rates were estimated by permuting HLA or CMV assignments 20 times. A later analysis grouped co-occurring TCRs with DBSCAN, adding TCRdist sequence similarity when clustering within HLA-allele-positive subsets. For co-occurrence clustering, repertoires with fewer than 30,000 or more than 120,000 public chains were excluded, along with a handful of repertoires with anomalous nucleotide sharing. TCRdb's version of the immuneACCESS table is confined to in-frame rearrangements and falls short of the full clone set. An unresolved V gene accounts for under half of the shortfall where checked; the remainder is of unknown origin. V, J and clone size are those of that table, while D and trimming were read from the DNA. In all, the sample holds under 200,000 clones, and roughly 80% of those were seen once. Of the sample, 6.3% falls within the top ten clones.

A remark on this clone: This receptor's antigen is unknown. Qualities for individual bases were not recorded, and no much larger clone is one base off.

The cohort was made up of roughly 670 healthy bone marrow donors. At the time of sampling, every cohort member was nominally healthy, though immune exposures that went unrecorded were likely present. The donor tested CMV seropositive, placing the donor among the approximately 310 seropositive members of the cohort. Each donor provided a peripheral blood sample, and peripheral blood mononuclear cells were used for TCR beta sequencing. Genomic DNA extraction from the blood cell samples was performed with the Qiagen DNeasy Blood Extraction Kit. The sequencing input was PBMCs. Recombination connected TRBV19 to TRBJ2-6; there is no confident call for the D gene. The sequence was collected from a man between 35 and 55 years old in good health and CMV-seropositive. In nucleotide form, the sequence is TGTGCCAGTACCTCCTCCGCGGGGGCCAACGTCCTGACTTTC. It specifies CASTSSAGANVLTF. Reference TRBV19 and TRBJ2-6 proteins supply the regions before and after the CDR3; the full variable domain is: DGGITQSPKYLFRKEGQNVTLSCEQNLNHDAMYWYRQDPGQGLRLIYYSQIVNDFQKGDIAEGYSVSREKKESFPLTVTSAQKNPTAFYLCASTSSAGANVLTFGAGSRLTVL.